What follows is one T cell receptor (beta chain) and its context. Its antigen has not been determined. No base-level quality is on record; no much larger clone is a single base apart. Receptor amplification or capture employed RT-PCR. Sequencing relied on an Illumina HiSeq 2500. In TCRdb, the public reads were trimmed at Q25 with fastp and aligned with MiXCR, with productive beta chains retained. Rows with a matching CDR3 protein are joined into one entry that keeps the most common DNA and genes. This sample is represented by 650,000 to 700,000 distinct CDR3 sequences; approximately 14% of them were singletons. The ten largest clones take up about 9.9% of the sample. These data belong to a study of response to subunit inactivated influenza vaccine listed by TCRdb under 2018. For the study in its entirety: Deep quantitative profiling of the T cell receptor repertoire was used in the study to follow responses to a trivalent subunit inactivated influenza vaccine.

What the work shows at the level of the full study, not this receptor alone: The authors proposed that each seasonal influenza vaccination may bring in only a limited number of new T cells.

The V and J ends are trimmed by 4 bases and 5 bases, leaving 20 bases between them. CDR1 SQVTM and CDR2 ANQGSEA are derived from the germline V gene. Spanning cysteine to phenylalanine, the CDR3 consists of 15 amino acids. The CDR3 DNA has 45 bases and is translated from base 1. The sample consisted of PBMCs from blood, taken roughly 12 days after vaccination. This chain joins TRBV29-1 to TRBJ1-2, with the D segment identity uncertain. This receptor was obtained from a man aged 45-65 years who received an inactivated influenza vaccine. Donor details come from another sample of the same person, matched by shared clones. Read as DNA, the sequence is TGCAGCGTTGGAATCTGGTACGCAGACGAGTATGGCTACACCTTC. Protein translation: CSVGIWYADEYGYTF.